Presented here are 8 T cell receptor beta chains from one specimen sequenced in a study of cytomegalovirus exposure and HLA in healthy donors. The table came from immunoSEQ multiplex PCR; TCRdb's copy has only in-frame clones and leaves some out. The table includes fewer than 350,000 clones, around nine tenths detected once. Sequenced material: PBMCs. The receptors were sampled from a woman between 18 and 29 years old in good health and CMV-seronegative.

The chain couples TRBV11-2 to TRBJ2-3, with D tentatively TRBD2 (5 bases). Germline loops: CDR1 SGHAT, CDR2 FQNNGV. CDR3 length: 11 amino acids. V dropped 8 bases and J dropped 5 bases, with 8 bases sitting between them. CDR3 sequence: CASRSGDTQYF. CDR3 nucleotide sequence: TGTGCCAGCCGCAGCGGAGATACGCAGTATTTT. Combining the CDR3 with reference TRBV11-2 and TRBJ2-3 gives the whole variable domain EAGVAQSPRYKIIEKRQSVAFWCNPISGHATLYWYQQILGQGPKLLIQFQNNGVVDDSQLPKDRFSAERLKGVDSTLKIQPAKLEDSAVYLCASRSGDTQYFGPGTRLTVL.

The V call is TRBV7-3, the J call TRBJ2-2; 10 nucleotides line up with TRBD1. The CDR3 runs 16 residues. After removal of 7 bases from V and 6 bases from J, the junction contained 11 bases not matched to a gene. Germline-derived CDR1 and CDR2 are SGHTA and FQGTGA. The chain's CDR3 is CASTRTGQGVSGELFF. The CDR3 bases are TGTGCCAGCACGCGGACTGGACAGGGGGTTTCCGGGGAGCTGTTTTTT.

DNA of the CDR3: TGTGCCAGCAGCTTAGCCGGGACAGGAGTCCGCGAGCAGTACTTC. Its translation: CASSLAGTGVREQYF. The chain is built from TRBV5-6 and TRBJ2-7; 8 nucleotides line up with TRBD1. The CDR3 is 15 residues long. Germline lookup yields CDR1 SGHDT and CDR2 YYEEEE. Trimming removed 2 bases from V and 6 bases from J; junction bases left unmatched: 10.

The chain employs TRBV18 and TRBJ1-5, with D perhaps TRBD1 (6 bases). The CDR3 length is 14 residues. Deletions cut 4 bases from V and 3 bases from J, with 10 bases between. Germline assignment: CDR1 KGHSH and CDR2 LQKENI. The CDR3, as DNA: TGTGCCAGCTCACTACAGGGTCCCAATCAGCCCCAGCATTTT. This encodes CASSLQGPNQPQHF.

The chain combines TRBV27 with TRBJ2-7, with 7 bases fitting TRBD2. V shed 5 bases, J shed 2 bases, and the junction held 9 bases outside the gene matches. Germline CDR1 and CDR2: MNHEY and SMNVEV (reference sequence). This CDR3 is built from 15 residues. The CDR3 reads CASSPLAEKTYEQYF. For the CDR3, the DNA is TGTGCCAGCAGTCCTCTAGCGGAAAAGACCTACGAGCAGTACTTC.

In nucleotides, the CDR3 is TGTGCCAGCAGCTTGGGTGGGAGGGCCTACGAGCAGTACTTC. This gives the protein CASSLGGRAYEQYF. This chain uses TRBV5-6 with TRBJ2-7; 7 nucleotides line up with TRBD2. J gave up 2 bases and V 0 bases, and 2 bases lay outside the gene matches. Per germline, CDR1 SGHDT and CDR2 YYEEEE. There are 14 residues in the CDR3.

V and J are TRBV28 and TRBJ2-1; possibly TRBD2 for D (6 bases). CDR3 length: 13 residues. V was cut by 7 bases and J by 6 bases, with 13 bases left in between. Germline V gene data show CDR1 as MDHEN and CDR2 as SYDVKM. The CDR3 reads CASTLTSSNEQFF. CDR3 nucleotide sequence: TGTGCCAGCACCCTCACTAGCAGCAATGAGCAGTTCTTC.

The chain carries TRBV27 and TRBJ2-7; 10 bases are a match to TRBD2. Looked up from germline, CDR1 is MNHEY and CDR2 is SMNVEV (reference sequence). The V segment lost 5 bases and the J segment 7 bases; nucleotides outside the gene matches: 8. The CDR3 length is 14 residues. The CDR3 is CASSKAGGKGEQYF. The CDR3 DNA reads TGTGCCAGCAGTAAAGCGGGAGGGAAGGGAGAGCAGTACTTC.